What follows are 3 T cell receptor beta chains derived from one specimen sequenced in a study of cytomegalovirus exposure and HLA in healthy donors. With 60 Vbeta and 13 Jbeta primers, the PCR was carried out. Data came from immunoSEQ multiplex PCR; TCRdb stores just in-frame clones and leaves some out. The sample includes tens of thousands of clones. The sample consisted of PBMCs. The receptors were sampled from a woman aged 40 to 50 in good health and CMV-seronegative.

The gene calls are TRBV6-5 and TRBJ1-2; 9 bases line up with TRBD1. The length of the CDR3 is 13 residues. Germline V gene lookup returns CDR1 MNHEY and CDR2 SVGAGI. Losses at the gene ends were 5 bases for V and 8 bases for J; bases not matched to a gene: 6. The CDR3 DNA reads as TGTGCCAGCAGTCCATACAGGGGGCTCGGCTACACCTTC. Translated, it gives CASSPYRGLGYTF.

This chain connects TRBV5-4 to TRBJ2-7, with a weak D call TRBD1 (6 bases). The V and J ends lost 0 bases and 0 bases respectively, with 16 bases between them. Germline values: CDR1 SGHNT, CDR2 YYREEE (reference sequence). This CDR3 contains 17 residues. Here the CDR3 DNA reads TGTGCCAGCAGCTTGGGTTTTTTGGGACAAAGCTCCTACGAGCAGTACTTC. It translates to CASSLGFLGQSSYEQYF.

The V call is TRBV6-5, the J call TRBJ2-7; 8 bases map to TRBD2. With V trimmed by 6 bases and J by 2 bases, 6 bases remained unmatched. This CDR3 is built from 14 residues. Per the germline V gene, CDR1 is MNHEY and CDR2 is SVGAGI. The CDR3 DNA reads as TGTGCCAGCAGCTTCGGGGGGGAGGCCTACGAGCAGTACTTC. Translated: CASSFGGEAYEQYF.